These 2 T cell receptor beta chains originate from one sample sequenced in a study of blood T cell repertoires in COVID-19. Produced via immunoSEQ multiplex PCR; TCRdb's table is partial and in-frame only. Altogether roughly 260,000 clones are present, around 90% being singletons, with the ten largest covering 4%. The specimen was peripheral blood. All receptors derive from a man in his sixties who had recovered from COVID-19.

The gene calls are TRBV5-4 and TRBJ1-6; 8 nucleotides align to TRBD1. This CDR3 contains 15 residues. V lost 4 bases to trimming and J lost 8 bases; unmatched junction nucleotides: 8. CDR1 is SGHNT and CDR2 is YYREEE in the germline V gene (reference sequence). CDR3 coding DNA: TGTGCCAGCAGCACCCGGACAGGGTTTGATTCACCCCTCCACTTT. Translating it yields CASSTRTGFDSPLHF. The variable domain in full, completed from reference TRBV5-4 and TRBJ1-6, reads ETGVTQSPTHLIKTRGQQVTLRCSSQSGHNTVSWYQQALGQGPQFIFQYYREEENGRGNFPPRFSGLQFPNYSSELNVNALELDDSALYLCASSTRTGFDSPLHFGNGTRLTVT.

The chain combines TRBV5-4 with TRBJ2-7, with D hard to call. Deletions cut 4 bases from V and 0 bases from J, with 14 bases between. The germline CDR1 and CDR2 sequences are SGHNT and YYREEE (reference sequence). The length of the CDR3 is 15 residues. CDR3: CASSPDQWSSYEQYF. CDR3 DNA sequence: TGTGCCAGCAGCCCCGACCAGTGGAGCTCCTACGAGCAGTACTTC.